These 32 T cell receptor beta chains came from one sample sequenced in a study of blood T cell repertoires in COVID-19. Using immunoSEQ multiplex PCR, the repertoire was profiled, and TCRdb retains in-frame clones only, with some absent. The table includes 130,000 to 150,000 clones, about 87% detected once. What was sequenced was peripheral blood. These receptors were collected from a woman aged 45 to 65 with active or convalescent COVID-19.

In DNA, the CDR3 is TGTGCCGACCCTCCCTCACCGGGACTAGAAGGCCCGGGTCCGGCCCAGTACTTC. Amino acid sequence: CADPPSPGLEGPGPAQYF. The chain carries TRBV30 and TRBJ2-5, with 8 bases lining up with TRBD2. The CDR3 is made up of 18 amino acids. The germline V gene has CDR1 GTSNPN and CDR2 SVGIG (reference sequence). V trimming: 8 bases; J trimming: 9 bases; junction bases outside the gene matches: 29.

The genes are TRBV7-2 and TRBJ2-2; D is possibly TRBD2 (5 bases). Germline V gene data show CDR1 as SGHTA and CDR2 as FQGNSA. Trimming shortened V by 0 bases and J by 4 bases, and 9 bases separated the two germline ends. The CDR3 runs 15 residues. CDR3 sequence reads: CASSLAPGVTGELFF. CDR3 DNA sequence: TGTGCCAGCAGCTTAGCGCCCGGGGTCACCGGGGAGCTGTTTTTT. Based on the CDR3 plus reference TRBV7-2 and TRBJ2-2, the full variable domain is GAGVSQSPSNKVTEKGKDVELRCDPISGHTALYWYRQSLGQGLEFLIYFQGNSAPDKSGLPSDRFSAERTGGSVSTLTIQRTQQEDSAVYLCASSLAPGVTGELFFGEGSRLTVL.

Only a few counts were recorded for this clone. The chain is built from TRBV4-2 and TRBJ2-7; D may be TRBD2 (5 bases). V gave up 4 bases and J gave up 2 bases, with 15 bases separating them. This CDR3 has 15 residues. Germline values: CDR1 LGHNA, CDR2 YNFKEQ. The CDR3 sequence is CASSPGMAGTYEQYF. Here the CDR3 DNA reads TGTGCCAGCAGCCCGGGTATGGCGGGCACCTACGAGCAGTACTTC.

The gene calls are TRBV6-6 and TRBJ2-1; 11 nucleotides agree with TRBD2. Trimming took 4 bases from V and 5 from J; bases not matched to a gene: 4. The CDR3 is 15 residues long. In germline, CDR1 is MNHNY, CDR2 SVGAGI (reference sequence). DNA for the CDR3: TGTGCCAGCAGTTCCAGGACTAGCGGGCACAATGAGCAGTTCTTC. Protein: CASSSRTSGHNEQFF.

This clone occurred a few times. This chain uses TRBV4-3 with TRBJ2-4; TRBD1 matches 9 bases. Losses at the gene ends were 4 bases for V and 8 bases for J; bases not matched to a gene: 9. The CDR3 is 15 residues long. Germline loops: CDR1 LGHNA, CDR2 YSLEER. CDR3 DNA: TGCGCCAGCAGCCCACGGGACAGGGCGAGGGACATTCAGTACTTC. Translated: CASSPRDRARDIQYF.

J is TRBJ1-1 and V is TRBV14; D might be TRBD1 (5 bases). Germline V gene sequence: CDR1 SGHDN, CDR2 FVKESK. V gave up 6 bases and J gave up 1 base, with 9 bases separating them. The CDR3 has 13 residues. Here the CDR3 reads CASRKQENTEAFF. DNA for the CDR3: TGTGCCAGCAGAAAACAGGAGAACACTGAAGCTTTCTTT. The full variable domain, in which reference TRBV14 and TRBJ1-1 provide the parts outside the CDR3, is EAGVTQFPSHSVIEKGQTVTLRCDPISGHDNLYWYRRVMGKEIKFLLHFVKESKQDESGMPNNRFLAERTGGTYSTLKVQPAELEDSGVYFCASRKQENTEAFFGQGTRLTVV.

This rearrangement joins TRBV19 to TRBJ1-2; tentative D call: TRBD1 (6 bases). Trimming removed 6 bases from V and 7 bases from J, with 12 bases in between. CDR3 size: 12 residues. From germline, CDR1 is LNHDA and CDR2 SQIVND (reference sequence). The CDR3 sequence: CASRITGIGYTF. CDR3 in DNA: TGTGCCAGTAGGATTACAGGGATTGGCTACACCTTC. Full variable domain (outside the CDR3, taken from reference TRBV19 and TRBJ1-2): DGGITQSPKYLFRKEGQNVTLSCEQNLNHDAMYWYRQDPGQGLRLIYYSQIVNDFQKGDIAEGYSVSREKKESFPLTVTSAQKNPTAFYLCASRITGIGYTFGSGTRLTVV.

This chain joins TRBV7-2 and TRBJ1-2; 7 bases line up with TRBD1. This CDR3 has 16 residues. V was pared by 5 bases and J by 0 bases, with 9 bases of the junction left unmatched. Germline CDR1 reads SGHTA; CDR2 reads FQGNSA. The DNA for the CDR3 is TGTGCCAGCAGCCTATACCCAGGGGGTTCTAACTATGGCTACACCTTC. Amino acid sequence: CASSLYPGGSNYGYTF.

In this sample, this clone turned up a few times. The chain links TRBV30 to TRBJ1-2; D is uncertain. V lost 0 bases to trimming and J lost 5 bases, with 16 bases between them. The V gene's germline CDR1 is GTSNPN and CDR2 SVGIG (reference sequence). The CDR3 has 15 residues. The CDR3 DNA reads as TGTGCCTGGAGTGTACGGGAGGGATTTAGGTATGGCTACACCTTC. The encoded protein is CAWSVREGFRYGYTF.

The J gene is TRBJ1-1, the V gene TRBV28, with 8 bases aligning to TRBD1. The germline CDR1 and CDR2 sequences are MDHEN and SYDVKM. The CDR3 length is 14 residues. V dropped 8 bases and J dropped 1; count of bases not matched to a gene: 6. In DNA, the CDR3 is TGTGCCAGCGTCCCGGGGACAGGGAACACTGAAGCTTTCTTT. Its protein product is CASVPGTGNTEAFF. Combining the CDR3 with reference TRBV28 and TRBJ1-1 gives the whole variable domain DVKVTQSSRYLVKRTGEKVFLECVQDMDHENMFWYRQDPGLGLRLIYFSYDVKMKEKGDIPEGYSVSREKKERFSLILESASTNQTSMYLCASVPGTGNTEAFFGQGTRLTVV.

This clone has only a few counts. CDR3 residues: CASNVDRGGTEAFF. CDR3 bases: TGTGCCAGCAACGTAGACAGGGGCGGCACTGAAGCTTTCTTT. The V call is TRBV27, the J call TRBJ1-1, with TRBD1 matching 8 bases. V shed 7 bases and J 4 bases; nucleotides not matched to a gene: 8. Germline CDR1 is MNHEY and CDR2 is SMNVEV (reference sequence). This CDR3 is 14 amino acids long.

The sample holds one count of this clone. For the CDR3, the DNA is TGTGCCAGCAGTTACTATTCAACCGTCGAGGGCACCTCTGGAAACACCATATATTTT. Protein product: CASSYYSTVEGTSGNTIYF. The chain recombines TRBV6-2 or TRBV6-3 with TRBJ1-3; D ambiguous. The length of the CDR3 is 19 residues. Germline CDR1 is MNHEY and CDR2 is SVGEGT. Between the trimmed V and J ends, which lost 1 base and 0 bases, there was a span of 19 bases.

The V call is TRBV30, the J call TRBJ1-5; D is perhaps TRBD1 (5 bases). V shed 0 bases and J shed 6 bases, with 18 bases lying between them. The CDR3 runs 16 residues. CDR1 GTSNPN and CDR2 SVGIG come from the germline V gene (reference sequence). The CDR3 protein is CAWSVQGWGRGQPQHF. As DNA, the CDR3 is TGTGCCTGGAGTGTACAAGGATGGGGGAGGGGTCAGCCCCAGCATTTT.

J is TRBJ2-7 and V is TRBV28; 7 positions match TRBD1. The length of the CDR3 is 14 residues. The J segment lost 3 bases and the V segment lost 6 bases, leaving 8 bases of the junction unmatched. CDR1 and CDR2 (germline): MDHEN, SYDVKM. CDR3 protein: CASSLSDRLYEQYF. DNA for the CDR3: TGTGCCAGCAGCCTATCGGACAGGCTCTACGAGCAGTACTTC.

The chain is built from TRBV3-1 (or the pseudogene TRBV3-2) and TRBJ1-5, with 8 bases aligning to TRBD1. Germline CDR1 is LGHDT and CDR2 is YNNKEL (reference sequence). CDR3 length: 16 residues. The junction had 6 bases not matched to a gene; V was cut back by 1 base and J by 4 bases. For the CDR3, the DNA is TGTGCCAGCAGCCAAGGTTCAGGGGGCCATAATCAGCCCCAGCATTTT. Its protein product is CASSQGSGGHNQPQHF.

This clone has a handful of counts. The DNA of the CDR3 is TGCAGCGTTCGGACAGGGATGAACACCGGGGAGCTGTTTTTT. This translates into CSVRTGMNTGELFF. V usage is TRBV29-1 and J usage is TRBJ2-2; 8 bases line up with TRBD1. In germline, CDR1 is SQVTM, CDR2 ANQGSEA. This CDR3 is 14 amino acids long. V trimming: 5 bases; J trimming: 1 base; junction bases outside the gene matches: 3.

The chain is built from TRBV9 and TRBJ1-4, with D hard to call. Trimming shortened V by 0 bases and J by 4 bases, and 10 bases separated the two germline ends. CDR1 is SGDLS, CDR2 YYNGEE, per germline. The CDR3 is 15 residues long. The CDR3 is CASSVVGGGNEKLFF. The CDR3 DNA follows: TGTGCCAGCAGCGTAGTTGGAGGAGGTAATGAAAAACTGTTTTTT.

This chain uses TRBV7-3 with TRBJ2-3, with TRBD1 matching over 10 bases. V trimming: 5 bases; J trimming: 6 bases; junction bases outside the gene matches: 8. The CDR3 has 15 amino acids. CDR1 SGHTA and CDR2 FQGTGA come from the germline V gene. CDR3 coding DNA: TGTGCCAGCAGCGCCCGGACAGGGGGAGCGGATACGCAGTATTTT. It specifies CASSARTGGADTQYF.

There are a few counts of this clone. This chain connects TRBV9 to TRBJ1-2; D is unresolved. Germline V gene data show CDR1 as SGDLS and CDR2 as YYNGEE. The V end was cut by 3 bases, the J end by 8 bases, with 11 bases between. The CDR3 has 12 residues. The CDR3 here is CASSGHGRGYTF. CDR3 coding DNA: TGTGCCAGCAGCGGACACGGCAGGGGCTACACCTTC.

This chain joins TRBV18 and TRBJ2-5; TRBD2 agrees at 9 bases. Germline V gene lookup returns CDR1 KGHSH and CDR2 LQKENI. The CDR3 consists of 16 residues. The V gene end was trimmed by 3 bases and the J gene end by 2 bases; junction bases not matched to a gene: 7. CDR3 sequence reads: CASSPTGTSMQETQYF. CDR3 sequence (DNA): TGTGCCAGCTCACCGACAGGGACTAGCATGCAAGAGACCCAGTACTTC.

V gene TRBV30 combines with J gene TRBJ1-1; D gene ambiguous. There are 13 residues in the CDR3. V was shortened by 4 bases and J by 5 bases, with 14 bases between the two germline ends. CDR1 is GTSNPN, CDR2 SVGIG, per germline (reference sequence). In nucleotides, the CDR3 is TGTGCCTGGACCCTGAACGGGTGGACTGAAGCTTTCTTT. This sequence encodes CAWTLNGWTEAFF.

The rearrangement joins TRBV27 to TRBJ1-6; 10 nucleotides line up with TRBD1. Trimming cost V 6 bases and J 9 bases; bases outside gene matches: 8. The CDR3 is 15 residues long. The germline V gene encodes CDR1 MNHEY and CDR2 SMNVEV (reference sequence). CDR3 protein: CASSRDRGQSSPLHF. CDR3 nucleotide sequence: TGTGCCAGCAGCCGAGACAGGGGGCAGAGTTCACCCCTCCACTTT.

The rearrangement uses TRBV20-1 and TRBJ2-5, with D possibly TRBD1 on 6 matching bases. The CDR3 runs 16 residues. Germline CDR1 and CDR2: DFQATT and SNEGSKA (reference sequence). V lost 3 bases and J lost 4, with 21 bases in between. The CDR3 DNA sequence: TGCAGTGCTAGTGATCCCCTTACAGGGCTCCGAGAGACCCAGTACTTC. Translating it yields CSASDPLTGLRETQYF.

This clone showed up just once. This chain connects TRBV15 to TRBJ2-7; D is perhaps TRBD1 (5 bases). Trimming took 0 bases from V and 12 from J, leaving 15 bases between them. Germline V gives CDR1 LNHNV, CDR2 YYDKDF (reference sequence). CDR3 length equals 13 residues. This chain's CDR3 is CATSREGQGSLYF. The CDR3 DNA reads TGTGCCACCAGCAGAGAAGGCCAGGGTTCCCTGTACTTC.

The V call is TRBV29-1, the J call TRBJ1-1, with 7 positions matching TRBD1. Trimming cost V 5 bases and J 1 base; bases outside gene matches: 4. Germline loops: CDR1 SQVTM, CDR2 ANQGSEA. The CDR3 loop spans 13 amino acids. CDR3 sequence (DNA): TGCAGCGTTCGGACAGGACAGAACACTGAAGCTTTCTTT. Translation gives CSVRTGQNTEAFF.

The CDR3: CASRTGGSGEKLFF. In DNA form, the CDR3 reads TGTGCCAGCAGGACAGGGGGCTCGGGTGAAAAACTGTTTTTT. V usage is TRBV28 and J usage is TRBJ1-4; 10 nucleotides match TRBD1. Germline-derived CDR1 and CDR2 are MDHEN and SYDVKM. CDR3 length: 14 amino acids. After removal of 6 bases from V and 7 bases from J, the junction contained 5 bases not matched to a gene.

The chain has TRBV5-4 and TRBJ2-7; the match to TRBD1 covers 8 bases. The CDR3 length is 14 residues. Germline V gene lookup returns CDR1 SGHNT and CDR2 YYREEE (reference sequence). J gave up 2 bases and V 4 bases, and 5 bases lay outside the gene matches. CDR3 sequence: CASSPTGGPYEQYF. The CDR3 DNA reads TGTGCCAGCAGCCCAACAGGGGGACCCTACGAGCAGTACTTC. Based on the CDR3 plus reference TRBV5-4 and TRBJ2-7, the full variable domain is ETGVTQSPTHLIKTRGQQVTLRCSSQSGHNTVSWYQQALGQGPQFIFQYYREEENGRGNFPPRFSGLQFPNYSSELNVNALELDDSALYLCASSPTGGPYEQYFGPGTRLTVT.

A remark on this clone: The same CDR3 is also encoded by other DNA sequences in this sample. The chain has TRBV18 and TRBJ2-2, with D perhaps TRBD2 (6 bases). V was clipped by 3 bases and J by 7 bases, with 6 bases between them. The germline gives CDR1 KGHSH, CDR2 LQKENI. The CDR3 has 12 amino acids. CDR3 in DNA: TGTGCCAGCTCACCCGGGGGCGGGGAGCTGTTTTTT. This translates into CASSPGGGELFF.

This chain joins TRBV11-1 and TRBJ2-1; TRBD2 matches at 11 bases. Looked up from germline, CDR1 is SGHAT and CDR2 is FQDESV (reference sequence). V trimming: 5 bases; J trimming: 9 bases; junction bases outside the gene matches: 6. The CDR3 loop spans 14 amino acids. CDR3 region: CASSHSGGAGEQFF. As DNA, the CDR3 is TGTGCCAGCAGCCATAGCGGGGGGGCAGGTGAGCAGTTCTTC.

V usage is TRBV4-2 and J usage is TRBJ2-5; the D gene is possibly TRBD2 (6 bases). V lost 0 bases and J lost 5, with 13 bases in between. CDR1 is LGHNA and CDR2 is YNFKEQ in the germline V gene. The CDR3 consists of 15 residues. In DNA, the CDR3 is TGTGCCAGCAGCCAAGAAGGCGGGACGGGGGAGACCCAGTACTTC. Translated, it gives CASSQEGGTGETQYF.

V gene TRBV5-1 combines with J gene TRBJ2-3; the match to TRBD1 covers 8 bases. This CDR3 has 16 amino acids. V lost 2 bases to trimming and J lost 4 bases; unmatched junction nucleotides: 9. Germline CDR1 is SGHRS and CDR2 is YFSETQ. The CDR3, as DNA: TGCGCCAGCAGCTTTATTCCAGACAGGGGCCCAGATACGCAGTATTTT. Its protein is CASSFIPDRGPDTQYF.

This clone was detected ten times or more. The genes are TRBV6-6 and TRBJ2-1; D call uncertain. CDR1 is MNHNY and CDR2 is SVGAGI in the germline V gene (reference sequence). The CDR3 is made up of 12 amino acids. V was clipped by 9 bases and J by 3 bases, with 9 bases between them. CDR3 nucleotides: TGTGCCAGTTTGACGGGCTACAATGAGCAGTTCTTC. It translates to CASLTGYNEQFF.